This T cell receptor beta chain was obtained from a study of blood T cell repertoires in COVID-19. Study as a whole: T cells, B-cell-depleted T cells, or PBMCs provided the cDNA or gDNA that served as material.

The repertoire was sequenced with immunoSEQ multiplex PCR; TCRdb's copy has only in-frame clones and lacks some. This sample has 350,000 to 550,000 clones, with around 87% found just once. CDR1 is SGHKS and CDR2 is YYEKEE in the germline V gene (reference sequence). The CDR3 spans 14 residues. With 5 bases removed from V and 4 bases from J, the gap between germline ends came to 13 bases. Individuals aged about 18 to 100 years were recruited from fewer than 25 US areas. Participant reports of clinical history set cohort assignment. Either two negative PCRs, clearance, or symptom resolution qualified Cohort 3 donors as recovered.

The chain uses TRBV5-5 and TRBJ1-5; maybe TRBD1 (6 bases). This clonotype was sampled from a man aged 30 to 45 who had recovered from COVID-19. Sequencing was performed on PBMCs or T cells enriched from blood (not recorded which). CDR3 sequence: CASSPGQINQPQHF. The CDR3 coding sequence is TGTGCCAGCAGTCCGGGACAAATTAATCAGCCCCAGCATTTT.